One sample yielded the 6 T cell receptor beta chains listed below, sequenced in a study of vaccination effects on CD4 cells after COVID-19. Some clones are missing from TCRdb's copy, which holds only in-frame ones; the method was immunoSEQ multiplex PCR. The sample includes more than 50,000 clones, around three quarters of them seen just once. Following 10 days of culture, CD4+ T cells were isolated. Antigens of these TCRs are unknown. Sequencing was performed on CD4+ T cells from PBMCs cultured without peptide, taken before COVID-19 vaccination. The receptor set was obtained from a human donor who received a COVID-19 vaccine.

This clone came up a few times. Here the CDR3 reads CSVQQTGRRYGYTF. The DNA for the CDR3 is TGCAGCGTCCAACAGACAGGGAGGCGCTATGGCTACACCTTC. The chain employs TRBV29-1 and TRBJ1-2; the match to TRBD1 covers 7 bases. This CDR3 spans 14 amino acids. Germline lookup yields CDR1 SQVTM and CDR2 ANQGSEA. The V and J ends lost 6 bases and 4 bases, in that order; junction bases with no gene match: 11.

V is TRBV20-1 and J is TRBJ2-2; D is perhaps TRBD1 (5 bases). V gave up 3 bases and J gave up 4 bases, with 12 bases separating them. This CDR3 region has 14 residues. The germline gives CDR1 DFQATT, CDR2 SNEGSKA (reference sequence). This chain's CDR3 is CSASQLQGTGELFF. CDR3 in DNA: TGCAGTGCTAGTCAGCTCCAGGGCACCGGGGAGCTGTTTTTT.

The chain combines TRBV18 with TRBJ2-3; 9 bases match TRBD1. The V and J ends lost 6 bases and 6 bases, in that order; junction bases with no gene match: 10. This CDR3 spans 15 amino acids. From germline, CDR1 is KGHSH and CDR2 LQKENI. The CDR3 sequence is CASSRRDRVSDTQYF. The CDR3 nucleotides are TGTGCCAGCTCCCGCCGGGACAGGGTATCGGATACGCAGTATTTT.

J is TRBJ2-5 and V is TRBV6-2 or TRBV6-3; 7 nucleotides agree with TRBD1. This CDR3 is 16 amino acids long. Trimming at V came to 6 bases and at J to 4 bases, leaving 14 bases not matched to a gene. Per the germline V gene, CDR1 is MNHEY and CDR2 is SVGEGT. Here the CDR3 DNA reads TGTGCCAGCAGACCTCCTACAGGGGCGGTTTTAGAGACCCAGTACTTC. It codes for CASRPPTGAVLETQYF.

The chain couples TRBV6-4 to TRBJ1-5; possibly TRBD1 for D (6 bases). Germline V lookup: CDR1 MRHNA, CDR2 SNTAGT. V was pared by 2 bases and J by 7 bases, with 15 bases between. CDR3 length: 15 residues. This CDR3 reads CASSDVTGRDQPQHF. CDR3 bases: TGTGCCAGCAGTGACGTAACAGGGAGGGACCAGCCCCAGCATTTT.

This sequence joins TRBV7-9 and TRBJ2-3; 14 bases are shared with TRBD2. Trimming took 6 bases from V and 5 from J; bases not matched to a gene: 10. The germline V gene encodes CDR1 SEHNR and CDR2 FQNEAQ (reference sequence). CDR3 length: 17 residues. The CDR3, as DNA: TGTGCCAGCAGGGCGCAGACTAGCGGGGGGGCCGGAGATACGCAGTATTTT. This gives the protein CASRAQTSGGAGDTQYF.